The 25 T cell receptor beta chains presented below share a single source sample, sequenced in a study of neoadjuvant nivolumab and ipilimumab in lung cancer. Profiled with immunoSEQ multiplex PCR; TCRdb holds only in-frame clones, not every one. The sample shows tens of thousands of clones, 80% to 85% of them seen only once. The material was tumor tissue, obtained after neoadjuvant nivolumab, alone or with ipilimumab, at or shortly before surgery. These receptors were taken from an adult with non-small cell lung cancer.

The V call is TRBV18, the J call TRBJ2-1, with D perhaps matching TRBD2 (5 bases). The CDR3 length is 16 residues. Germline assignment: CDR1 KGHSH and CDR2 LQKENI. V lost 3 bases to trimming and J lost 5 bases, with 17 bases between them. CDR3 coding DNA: TGTGCCAGCTCACCCCTGGCATGGGAGTACGACAATGAGCAGTTCTTC. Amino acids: CASSPLAWEYDNEQFF.

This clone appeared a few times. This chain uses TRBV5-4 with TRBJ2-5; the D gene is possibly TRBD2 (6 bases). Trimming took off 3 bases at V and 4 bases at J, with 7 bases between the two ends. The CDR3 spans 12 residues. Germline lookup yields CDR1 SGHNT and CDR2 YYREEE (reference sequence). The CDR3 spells CASSSEGETQYF. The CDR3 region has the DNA TGTGCCAGCAGCTCGGAGGGAGAGACCCAGTACTTC.

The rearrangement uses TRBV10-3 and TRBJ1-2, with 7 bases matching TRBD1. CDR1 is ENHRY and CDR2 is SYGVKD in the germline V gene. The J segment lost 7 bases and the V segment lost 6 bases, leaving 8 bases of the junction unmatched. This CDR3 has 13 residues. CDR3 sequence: CAISPDRWVGYTF. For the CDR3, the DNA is TGTGCCATCAGCCCGGACAGGTGGGTTGGCTACACCTTC.

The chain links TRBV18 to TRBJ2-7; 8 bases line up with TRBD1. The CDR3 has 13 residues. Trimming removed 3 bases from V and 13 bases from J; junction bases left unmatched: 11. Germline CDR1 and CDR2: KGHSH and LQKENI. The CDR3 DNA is TGTGCCAGCTCACCGGGACAGGCCCAGAGTCAATACTTC. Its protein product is CASSPGQAQSQYF.

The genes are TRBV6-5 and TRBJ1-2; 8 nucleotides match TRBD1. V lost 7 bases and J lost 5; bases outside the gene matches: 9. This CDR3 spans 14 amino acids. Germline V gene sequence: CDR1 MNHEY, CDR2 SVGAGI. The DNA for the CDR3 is TGTGCCAGCAAACGGACAGGGAGGGGGTATGGCTACACCTTC. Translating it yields CASKRTGRGYGYTF.

In DNA, the CDR3 is TGTGCCTTCGGACTAGCGGGTAGCACCGGGGAGCTGTTTTTT. Translated: CAFGLAGSTGELFF. The V call is TRBV30, the J call TRBJ2-2, with 11 bases identical to TRBD2. Germline V gives CDR1 GTSNPN, CDR2 SVGIG (reference sequence). The CDR3 extends over 14 amino acids. Losses at the gene ends were 7 bases for V and 4 bases for J; bases not matched to a gene: 5.

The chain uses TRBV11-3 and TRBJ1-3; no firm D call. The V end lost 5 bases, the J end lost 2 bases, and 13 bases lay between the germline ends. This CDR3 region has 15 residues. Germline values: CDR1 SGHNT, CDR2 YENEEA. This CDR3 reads CASSLNPLTGNTIYF. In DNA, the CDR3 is TGTGCCAGCAGCCTCAATCCGCTTACTGGAAACACCATATATTTT.

CDR3 amino acids: CAGRGTDYGYTF. As DNA, the CDR3 is TGTGCCGGGCGCGGGACAGACTATGGCTACACCTTC. The genes are TRBV30 and TRBJ1-2; 7 nucleotides line up with TRBD1. Germline V gene sequence: CDR1 GTSNPN, CDR2 SVGIG (reference sequence). The CDR3 is 12 residues long. With 8 bases clipped from V and 3 bases from J, the junction kept 6 bases outside the gene matches.

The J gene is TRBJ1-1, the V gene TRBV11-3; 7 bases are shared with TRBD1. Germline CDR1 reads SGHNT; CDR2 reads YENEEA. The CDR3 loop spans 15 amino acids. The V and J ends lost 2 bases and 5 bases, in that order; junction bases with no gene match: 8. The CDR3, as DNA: TGTGCCAGCAGCTTAACGGGACAGAGCATGACTGAAGCTTTCTTT. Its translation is CASSLTGQSMTEAFF.

CDR3 region: CSVDFVAPLDMYF. CDR3 nucleotide sequence: TGCAGCGTTGATTTCGTGGCCCCCCTTGACATGTATTTT. This chain connects TRBV29-1 to TRBJ2-3; no firm D call. Between the trimmed V and J ends, which lost 3 bases and 14 bases, there was a span of 21 bases. The CDR3 spans 13 residues. Germline V gene sequence: CDR1 SQVTM, CDR2 ANQGSEA.

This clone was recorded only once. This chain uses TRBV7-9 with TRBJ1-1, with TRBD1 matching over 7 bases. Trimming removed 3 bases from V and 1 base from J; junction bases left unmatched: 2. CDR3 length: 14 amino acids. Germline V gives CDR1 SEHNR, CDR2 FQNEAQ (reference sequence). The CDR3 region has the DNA TGTGCCAGCAGCTTCCGGGACAGGAACACTGAAGCTTTCTTT. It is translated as CASSFRDRNTEAFF.

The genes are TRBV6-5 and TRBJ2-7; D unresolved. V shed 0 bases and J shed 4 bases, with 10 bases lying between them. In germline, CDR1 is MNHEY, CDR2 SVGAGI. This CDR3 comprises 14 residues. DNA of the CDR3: TGTGCCAGCAGTTACTCGACCCTTAGATACGAGCAGTACTTC. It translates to CASSYSTLRYEQYF.

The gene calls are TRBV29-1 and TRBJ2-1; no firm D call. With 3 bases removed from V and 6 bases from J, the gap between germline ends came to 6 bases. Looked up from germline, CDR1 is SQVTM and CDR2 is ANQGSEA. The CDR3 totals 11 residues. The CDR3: CSVEWVNEQFF. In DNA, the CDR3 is TGCAGCGTTGAGTGGGTCAATGAGCAGTTCTTC.

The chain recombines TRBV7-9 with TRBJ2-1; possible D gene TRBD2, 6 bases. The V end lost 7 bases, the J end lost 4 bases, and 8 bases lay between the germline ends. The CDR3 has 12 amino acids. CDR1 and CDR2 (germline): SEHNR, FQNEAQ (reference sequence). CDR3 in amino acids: CASTRGYNEQFF. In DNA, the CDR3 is TGTGCCAGCACCCGGGGGTACAATGAGCAGTTCTTC.

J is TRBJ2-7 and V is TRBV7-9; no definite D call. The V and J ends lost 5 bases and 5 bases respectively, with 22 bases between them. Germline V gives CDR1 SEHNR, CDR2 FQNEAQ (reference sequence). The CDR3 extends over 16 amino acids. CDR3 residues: CASSHYRTQGGDEQYF. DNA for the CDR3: TGTGCCAGCAGCCACTACCGGACCCAAGGTGGCGACGAGCAGTACTTC.

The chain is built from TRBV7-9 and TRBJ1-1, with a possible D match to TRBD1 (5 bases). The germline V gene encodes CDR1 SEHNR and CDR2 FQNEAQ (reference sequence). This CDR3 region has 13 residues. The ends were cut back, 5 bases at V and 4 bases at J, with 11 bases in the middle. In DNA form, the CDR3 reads TGTGCCAGCAGCCCCCGGGACCTCACTGAAGCTTTCTTT. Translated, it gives CASSPRDLTEAFF.

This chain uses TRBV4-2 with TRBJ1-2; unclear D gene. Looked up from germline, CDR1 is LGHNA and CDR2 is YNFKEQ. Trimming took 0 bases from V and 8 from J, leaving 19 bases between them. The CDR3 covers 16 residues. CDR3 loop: CASSQDSRTSLGGYTF. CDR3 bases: TGTGCCAGCAGCCAAGATTCGAGGACCAGCCTCGGGGGCTACACCTTC.

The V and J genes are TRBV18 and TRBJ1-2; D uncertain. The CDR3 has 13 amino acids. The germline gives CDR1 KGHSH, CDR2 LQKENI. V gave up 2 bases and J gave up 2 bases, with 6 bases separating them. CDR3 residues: CASSPGDNYGYTF. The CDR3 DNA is TGTGCCAGCTCACCAGGAGACAACTATGGCTACACCTTC.

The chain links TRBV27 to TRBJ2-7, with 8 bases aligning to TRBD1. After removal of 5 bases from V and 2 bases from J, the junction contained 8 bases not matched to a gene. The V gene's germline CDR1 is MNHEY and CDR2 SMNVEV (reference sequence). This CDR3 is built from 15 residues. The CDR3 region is CASSPWTGQTYEQYF. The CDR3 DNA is TGTGCCAGCAGTCCATGGACAGGGCAGACCTACGAGCAGTACTTC.

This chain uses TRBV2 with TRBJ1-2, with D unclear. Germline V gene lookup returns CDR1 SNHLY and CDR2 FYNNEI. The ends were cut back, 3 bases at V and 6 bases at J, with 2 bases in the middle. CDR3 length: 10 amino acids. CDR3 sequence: CASSDDGYTF. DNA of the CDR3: TGTGCCAGCAGTGATGATGGCTACACCTTC.

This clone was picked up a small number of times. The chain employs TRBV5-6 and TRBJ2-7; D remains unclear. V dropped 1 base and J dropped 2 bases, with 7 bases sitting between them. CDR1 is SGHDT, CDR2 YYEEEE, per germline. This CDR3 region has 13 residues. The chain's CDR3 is CASSLLLPYEQYF. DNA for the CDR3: TGTGCCAGCAGCTTGCTCCTTCCCTACGAGCAGTACTTC.

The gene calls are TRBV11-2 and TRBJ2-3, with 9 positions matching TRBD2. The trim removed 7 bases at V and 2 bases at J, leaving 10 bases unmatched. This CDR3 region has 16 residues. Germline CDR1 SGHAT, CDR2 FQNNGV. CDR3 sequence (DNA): TGTGCCAGCACCTCCGGGACTAGCCATTTCACAGATACGCAGTATTTT. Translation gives CASTSGTSHFTDTQYF. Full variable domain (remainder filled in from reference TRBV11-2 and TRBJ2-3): EAGVAQSPRYKIIEKRQSVAFWCNPISGHATLYWYQQILGQGPKLLIQFQNNGVVDDSQLPKDRFSAERLKGVDSTLKIQPAKLEDSAVYLCASTSGTSHFTDTQYFGPGTRLTVL.

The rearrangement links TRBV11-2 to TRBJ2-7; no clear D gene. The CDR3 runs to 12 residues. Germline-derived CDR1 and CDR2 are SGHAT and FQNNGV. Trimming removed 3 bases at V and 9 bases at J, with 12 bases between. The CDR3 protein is CASSFSPTAQYF. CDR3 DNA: TGTGCCAGCAGCTTTTCCCCGACTGCGCAGTACTTC.

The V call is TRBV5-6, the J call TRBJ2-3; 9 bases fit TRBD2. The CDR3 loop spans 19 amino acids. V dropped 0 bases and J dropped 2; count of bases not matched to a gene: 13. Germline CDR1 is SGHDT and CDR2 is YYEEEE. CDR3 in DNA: TGTGCCAGCAGCTTGGGGGCGGGAGGGCCCTTCCATGACACAGATACGCAGTATTTT. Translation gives CASSLGAGGPFHDTDTQYF.

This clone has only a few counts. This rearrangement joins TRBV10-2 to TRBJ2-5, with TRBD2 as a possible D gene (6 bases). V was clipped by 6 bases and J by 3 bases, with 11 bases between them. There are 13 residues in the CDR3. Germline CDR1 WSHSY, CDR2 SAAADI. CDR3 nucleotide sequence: TGCGCCAGCAGCCAATCGGGGGAAGAGACCCAGTACTTC. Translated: CASSQSGEETQYF.